A selection of T cell receptor beta chains follows, all from one sample in a study of T-cell memory formation after mild COVID-19. TCRdb reprocessed the 5' RACE reads via MiXCR and lists one record per CDR3 protein. The sample shows 400,000 or so distinct CDR3 sequences, 20% to 25% of them seen only once. The sequencing sample was made of PBMCs or a T cell subset sorted from them (not recorded which). The receptors shown here come from an adult woman who had mild COVID-19 (a few samples of this study predate the infection). Cell type and time point are not known. Each CDR3 is given with its conserved first and last residue. D genes are given only for firm matches. Some rows mark clone size as missing; the rest say once, few, many or name a class of expanded clone.

v_call,d_call,j_call,clone_size,cdr3_aa,cdr3_nt
TRBV3-1,NA,TRBJ1-2,few,CASSQGGGRYGYTF,TGTGCCAGCAGCCAAGGAGGCGGACGCTATGGCTACACCTTC
TRBV4-2,TRBD1,TRBJ2-5,few,CASSQSDRGETQYF,TGTGCCAGCAGCCAAAGTGACAGGGGAGAGACCCAGTACTTC
TRBV16,NA,TRBJ2-7,NA,CASSQSGQAGGQYF,TGTGCCAGCAGCCAATCAGGGCAGGCTGGCGGGCAGTACTTC
TRBV4-3,TRBD2,TRBJ2-7,few,CASSQVTGGGYEQYF,TGCGCCAGCAGCCAAGTCACGGGAGGGGGATACGAGCAGTACTTC
TRBV10-3,NA,TRBJ2-1,NA,CAISVREYNEQFF,TGTGCCATCAGTGTTCGGGAGTACAATGAGCAGTTCTTC
TRBV27,NA,TRBJ1-5,many,CASSYGKNQPQHF,TGTGCCAGCAGTTACGGCAAAAATCAGCCCCAGCATTTT
TRBV2,NA,TRBJ2-7,NA,CATQAYYEQYF,TGTGCCACACAGGCTTACTACGAGCAGTACTTC
TRBV12-3/TRBV12-4,NA,TRBJ1-1,NA,CASSPGPPGNTEAFF,TGTGCCAGCAGTCCCGGTCCCCCGGGGAACACTGAAGCTTTCTTT
TRBV29-1,TRBD2,TRBJ2-3,few,CSAVAGVADTQYF,TGCAGCGCCGTAGCGGGAGTGGCAGATACGCAGTATTTT
TRBV20-1,NA,TRBJ2-3,few,CSARGQRQFTDTQYF,TGCAGTGCTAGAGGACAGCGGCAGTTCACAGATACGCAGTATTTT
TRBV6-2/TRBV6-3,TRBD1,TRBJ1-1,NA,CASRHRSDRVGTEAFF,TGTGCCAGCAGACACCGATCGGACAGGGTGGGCACTGAAGCTTTCTTT
TRBV4-3,TRBD2,TRBJ2-2,NA,CASSQFSGSPAGELFF,TGCGCCAGCAGCCAGTTCAGCGGGAGTCCGGCCGGGGAGCTGTTTTTT
TRBV15,NA,TRBJ2-3,NA,CATSRVGGGRRDTQYF,TGTGCCACCAGCAGAGTAGGTGGCGGGCGCAGGGATACGCAGTATTTT
TRBV7-2,NA,TRBJ1-4,few,CASSLGARNEKLFF,TGTGCCAGCAGCTTGGGGGCGAGGAATGAAAAACTGTTTTTT
TRBV5-6,TRBD1,TRBJ2-1,few,CASRWTGANNEQFF,TGTGCCAGCAGATGGACAGGGGCAAACAATGAGCAGTTCTTC
TRBV7-2,TRBD2,TRBJ2-3,many,CASSLSPGLETDTQYF,TGTGCCAGCAGCTTAAGTCCGGGACTAGAGACAGATACGCAGTATTTT
TRBV4-2,TRBD1,TRBJ2-2,few,CASSQAAGTGEVGELFF,TGTGCCAGCAGCCAAGCCGCCGGGACAGGGGAGGTCGGGGAGCTGTTTTTT
TRBV20-1,TRBD1,TRBJ1-3,many,CSARGGTGLSGNTIYF,TGCAGTGCTAGAGGAGGGACAGGGCTCTCTGGAAACACCATATATTTT
TRBV11-3,NA,TRBJ2-1,NA,CASSPQDRYNEQFF,TGTGCCAGCAGCCCCCAGGACAGATACAATGAGCAGTTCTTC
TRBV7-9,NA,TRBJ2-1,few,CASSSTSPNEQFF,TGTGCCAGCAGCTCTACCAGCCCGAATGAGCAGTTCTTC
TRBV5-1,NA,TRBJ2-3,few,CASSNDRVGTDTQYF,TGCGCCAGCAGCAATGACAGAGTTGGGACAGATACGCAGTATTTT
TRBV18,NA,TRBJ1-4,NA,CASSQDGGEKLFF,TGTGCCAGCTCACAGGACGGGGGTGAAAAACTGTTTTTT
TRBV7-8,NA,TRBJ2-1,many,CASSLAGPYNEQFF,TGTGCCAGCAGCTTAGCGGGCCCTTACAATGAGCAGTTCTTC
TRBV6-5,NA,TRBJ1-1,NA,CASRTGRTEAFF,TGTGCCAGCAGAACGGGTCGTACAGAAGCTTTCTTT
TRBV30,NA,TRBJ1-2,few,CAWTSPSSGYTF,TGTGCCTGGACCTCCCCCTCGAGCGGCTACACCTTC
TRBV4-1,TRBD2,TRBJ2-2,few,CASSHPRGVDGKSGELFF,TGCGCCAGCAGCCATCCTCGGGGGGTTGACGGGAAGTCCGGGGAGCTGTTTTTT
TRBV13,NA,TRBJ2-1,NA,CASSPTNPYNEQFF,TGTGCCAGCAGCCCCACTAATCCCTACAATGAGCAGTTCTTC
TRBV12-3/TRBV12-4,NA,TRBJ1-5,NA,CASSLGARWPQHF,TGTGCCAGCAGTTTAGGGGCTAGGTGGCCCCAGCATTTT
TRBV7-9,TRBD1,TRBJ2-7,few,CASSWSRDRTYEQYF,TGTGCCAGCAGCTGGAGCCGGGACAGGACCTACGAGCAGTACTTC
TRBV5-1,NA,TRBJ1-5,NA,CASSRDGQNNQPQHF,TGCGCCAGCAGCAGAGATGGACAGAACAATCAGCCCCAGCATTTT